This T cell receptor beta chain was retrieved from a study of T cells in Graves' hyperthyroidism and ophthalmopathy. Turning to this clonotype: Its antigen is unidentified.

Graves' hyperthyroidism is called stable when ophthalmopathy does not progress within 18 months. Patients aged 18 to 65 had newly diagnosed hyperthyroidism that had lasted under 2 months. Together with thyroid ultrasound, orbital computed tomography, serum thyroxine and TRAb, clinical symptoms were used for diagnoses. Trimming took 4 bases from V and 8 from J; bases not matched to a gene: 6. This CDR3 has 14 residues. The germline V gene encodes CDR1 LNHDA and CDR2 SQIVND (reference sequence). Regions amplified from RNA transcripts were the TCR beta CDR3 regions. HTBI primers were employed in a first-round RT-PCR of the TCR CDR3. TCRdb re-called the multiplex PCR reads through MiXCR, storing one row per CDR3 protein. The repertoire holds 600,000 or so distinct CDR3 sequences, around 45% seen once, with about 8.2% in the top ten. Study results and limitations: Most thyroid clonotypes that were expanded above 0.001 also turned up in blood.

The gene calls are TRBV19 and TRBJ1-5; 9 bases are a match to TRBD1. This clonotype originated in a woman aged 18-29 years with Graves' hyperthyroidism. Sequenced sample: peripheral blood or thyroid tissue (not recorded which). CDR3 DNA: TGTGCCAGTAGTACCACAGGGGGCGTAAAGCCCCAGCATTTT. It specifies CASSTTGGVKPQHF. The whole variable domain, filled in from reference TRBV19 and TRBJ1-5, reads DGGITQSPKYLFRKEGQNVTLSCEQNLNHDAMYWYRQDPGQGLRLIYYSQIVNDFQKGDIAEGYSVSREKKESFPLTVTSAQKNPTAFYLCASSTTGGVKPQHFGDGTRLSIL.